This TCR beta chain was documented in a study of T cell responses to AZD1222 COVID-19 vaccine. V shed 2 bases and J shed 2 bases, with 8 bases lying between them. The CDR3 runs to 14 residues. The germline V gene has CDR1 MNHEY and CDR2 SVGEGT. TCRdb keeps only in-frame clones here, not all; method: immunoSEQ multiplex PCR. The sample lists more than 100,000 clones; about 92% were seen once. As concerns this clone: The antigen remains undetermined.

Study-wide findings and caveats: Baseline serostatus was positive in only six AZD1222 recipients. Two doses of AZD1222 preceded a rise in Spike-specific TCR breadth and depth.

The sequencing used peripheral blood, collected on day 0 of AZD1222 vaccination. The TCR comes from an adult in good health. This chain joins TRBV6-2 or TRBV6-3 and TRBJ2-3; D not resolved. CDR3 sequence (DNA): TGTGCCAGCAGTTACGTCGCGGCCACAGATACGCAGTATTTT. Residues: CASSYVAATDTQYF.